In this sample, the clone carrying this T cell receptor beta chain turned up many times. Its target is not known. This sample is part of a study of response to subunit inactivated influenza vaccine. General study findings and limits: There was a suggestion from the authors that each seasonal influenza vaccination recruits few new T cells.

Using its own MiXCR run on the RT-PCR reads, TCRdb lists one record per CDR3 protein. The sample includes 560,000 or so distinct CDR3 sequences, approximately 7.1% of them seen just once. This sequence was found in a man aged 45-69 years who received an inactivated influenza vaccine. The material sequenced was PBMCs from blood, taken less than 30 months after vaccination.

CDR3 DNA: TGTGCCATCAGTACCAAAGAACTAGTCCAGTACGAGCAGTACTTC. This sequence encodes CAISTKELVQYEQYF. The rearrangement uses TRBV10-3 and TRBJ2-7, with a weak D call TRBD2 (5 bases). With 5 bases removed from V and 4 bases from J, the gap between germline ends came to 18 bases. Germline values: CDR1 ENHRY, CDR2 SYGVKD. The CDR3 has 15 amino acids.